Listed below are T cell receptor beta chains from one sample, sequenced in a study of cytomegalovirus exposure and HLA in healthy donors. Sequencing was performed with immunoSEQ multiplex PCR; in TCRdb, only in-frame clones are kept and a portion is missing. The sample lists some 240,000 clones, less than 85% occurring once. Input material: PBMCs. Source of these receptors: a woman between 18 and 30 years old in good health and CMV-seronegative. Both conserved end residues are part of each CDR3. The D gene is left open where the match is weak. Not every row has a clone size; where given, it reads once, few, many or a size class.

D: TRBD1
size: -
V: TRBV7-9
J: TRBJ1-2
DNA: TGTGCCAGCAGCTTATATGGGACAGGGCGAATTTGGAACTATGGCTACACCTTC
CDR3: CASSLYGTGRIWNYGYTF

D: -
size: many
V: TRBV14
J: TRBJ2-7
DNA: TGTGCCAGCAGCCAAGAGGTCCAGGGAATGGAGTACTTC
CDR3: CASSQEVQGMEYF

D: TRBD1
size: few
V: TRBV5-1
J: TRBJ1-1
DNA: TGCGCCAGCAGCATCCAGACAGGGGGCACTGAAGCTTTCTTT
CDR3: CASSIQTGGTEAFF

D: TRBD1
size: -
V: TRBV29-1
J: TRBJ1-2
DNA: TGCAGCGTTATAAGGGACAGTCCCTATGGCTACACCTTC
CDR3: CSVIRDSPYGYTF

D: -
size: once
V: TRBV5-4
J: TRBJ1-1
DNA: TGTGCCAGCACCCCGCGTAAAGCTGCAATGAACACTGAAGCTTTCTTT
CDR3: CASTPRKAAMNTEAFF

D: TRBD1
size: -
V: TRBV5-6
J: TRBJ1-2
DNA: TGTGCCAGCAGCTTCGGGACAGGGGGCGTCTATGGCTACACCTTC
CDR3: CASSFGTGGVYGYTF

D: -
size: -
V: TRBV2
J: TRBJ2-1
DNA: TGTGCCAGCAAGGGGGTTAGTGAGCAGTTCTTC
CDR3: CASKGVSEQFF

D: -
size: -
V: TRBV30
J: TRBJ1-2
DNA: TGTGCCTGGGGGGGCGGGGGCGGCTATGGCTACACCTTC
CDR3: CAWGGGGGYGYTF

D: TRBD2
size: -
V: TRBV28
J: TRBJ2-2
DNA: TGTGCCAGCAAAATAGCGGGAGGGCCATCCACCGGGGAGCTGTTTTTT
CDR3: CASKIAGGPSTGELFF

D: TRBD1
size: few
V: TRBV6-5
J: TRBJ1-6
DNA: TGTGCCAGCAGTAGGCAGGGGGTATACCTCCACTTT
CDR3: CASSRQGVYLHF

D: -
size: -
V: TRBV2
J: TRBJ2-3
DNA: TGTGCCAGCAGCCCCGTGAGAGGGGGAGATACGCAGTATTTT
CDR3: CASSPVRGGDTQYF

D: -
size: -
V: TRBV5-1
J: TRBJ1-2
DNA: TGCGCCAGCAGCTTGAGAGGGGCCGAAAAATACACCTTC
CDR3: CASSLRGAEKYTF

D: -
size: -
V: TRBV2
J: TRBJ2-3
DNA: TGTGCCAGCGGCATCGAACGGGACGGCATCACAGATACGCAGTATTTT
CDR3: CASGIERDGITDTQYF